This T cell receptor beta chain originates from a study of blood T cell repertoires in COVID-19. On the study more broadly: There were acute and convalescent COVID-19 samples, and they came from the United States, Italy and Spain.

The count of this clone is one. CDR1 is LGHNA and CDR2 is YSLEER in the germline V gene. The CDR3 runs to 18 residues. V was clipped by 3 bases and J by 1 base; unmatched bases: 8. Method: immunoSEQ multiplex PCR; TCRdb's copy keeps in-frame clones and lacks some. The repertoire holds around 450,000 clones, roughly 87% seen once, with roughly 1.8% in the top ten. The TCR was taken from a woman between 18 and 30 years old with acute COVID-19. This chain connects TRBV4-3 to TRBJ2-6; TRBD2 matches 8 bases. The sample was PBMCs or T cells enriched from blood (not recorded which). As DNA, the CDR3 is TGCGCCAGCAGCCATACCGGGACTAGGACGTCTGGGGCCAACGTCCTGACTTTC. Translated, it gives CASSHTGTRTSGANVLTF.